This is a list of T cell receptor beta chains from one sample in a study of vaccination and CD4 T cells after COVID-19. The antigens these receptors bind are not known. TCRdb itself ran the PCR reads through MiXCR, one entry per CDR3 protein. The repertoire holds 20,000 to 25,000 distinct CDR3 sequences, 35% to 45% seen once, with roughly 27% in the top ten. This sample comprised CD4+ T cells from blood, cultured in vitro, obtained about 7 months after SARS-CoV-2 vaccination. Source of these receptors: a human donor who had recovered from COVID-19. The CDR3 runs from the conserved cysteine through the conserved F or W. A D gene is named only where the DNA matches it firmly. Some rows have no size entry. The others give once, few or many, or a class for an expanded clone.

j_gene: TRBJ2-7; v_gene: TRBV11-2; d_gene: .; abundance: .; CDR3nt: TGTGCCAGCAGCTTTCGGGGGAATGAGCAGTACTTC; CDR3aa: CASSFRGNEQYF
j_gene: TRBJ2-3; v_gene: TRBV29-1; d_gene: .; abundance: .; CDR3nt: TGCAGCGTTAGGACAGACCCCACAGATACGCAGTATTTT; CDR3aa: CSVRTDPTDTQYF
j_gene: TRBJ1-5; v_gene: TRBV20-1; d_gene: TRBD1; abundance: few; CDR3nt: TGCAGTGCTCAGACAGGGAATCAGCCCCAGCATTTT; CDR3aa: CSAQTGNQPQHF
j_gene: TRBJ2-3; v_gene: TRBV15; d_gene: .; abundance: few; CDR3nt: TGTGCCACCAGCAGAGATATGGGCGCGACCACCGATACGCAGTATTTT; CDR3aa: CATSRDMGATTDTQYF
j_gene: TRBJ2-6; v_gene: TRBV25-1; d_gene: TRBD1; abundance: .; CDR3nt: TGTGCCAGCAGTTACACGACCGACAGGGGTGGGGCCAACGTCCTGACTTTC; CDR3aa: CASSYTTDRGGANVLTF
j_gene: TRBJ1-2; v_gene: TRBV5-4; d_gene: TRBD1; abundance: .; CDR3nt: TGTGCCAGCAGCTTCAGGACAGGGGGAGCCTATGGCTACACCTTC; CDR3aa: CASSFRTGGAYGYTF
j_gene: TRBJ1-5; v_gene: TRBV6-2/TRBV6-3; d_gene: .; abundance: .; CDR3nt: TGTGCCAGCAGCCCCGGGCCAGCAGATCAGCCCCAGCATTTT; CDR3aa: CASSPGPADQPQHF
j_gene: TRBJ2-5; v_gene: TRBV6-1; d_gene: TRBD2; abundance: .; CDR3nt: TGTGCCAGCCGGGGACTAGCGGGAGAGACCCAGTACTTC; CDR3aa: CASRGLAGETQYF
j_gene: TRBJ2-3; v_gene: TRBV5-3; d_gene: .; abundance: .; CDR3nt: TGTGCCAGAAGCTTGTACGGGACTGCCGATACGCAGTATTTT; CDR3aa: CARSLYGTADTQYF
j_gene: TRBJ1-2; v_gene: TRBV19; d_gene: TRBD1; abundance: .; CDR3nt: TGTGCCAGTAGTAACCCCCGGCAGGGGGCGGTCTATGGCTACACCTTC; CDR3aa: CASSNPRQGAVYGYTF
j_gene: TRBJ2-7; v_gene: TRBV6-2/TRBV6-3; d_gene: TRBD1; abundance: .; CDR3nt: TGTGCCAGCAGTTACGTCGAACAGGGGCCCTCTGGTGGGCAGTACTTC; CDR3aa: CASSYVEQGPSGGQYF
j_gene: TRBJ1-2; v_gene: TRBV2; d_gene: .; abundance: .; CDR3nt: TGTGCCAGCAGTGAAACGGCAGCCTTGGGCTACACCTTC; CDR3aa: CASSETAALGYTF
j_gene: TRBJ2-5; v_gene: TRBV7-2; d_gene: TRBD2; abundance: few; CDR3nt: TGTGCCAGCAGCTTAGTGGGCGGGAGTGTCCCAGAGACCCAGTACTTC; CDR3aa: CASSLVGGSVPETQYF
j_gene: TRBJ2-5; v_gene: TRBV5-1; d_gene: TRBD2; abundance: .; CDR3nt: TGCGCCAGCAGCTCCAGCGGGGGGCCGGAGACCCAGTACTTC; CDR3aa: CASSSSGGPETQYF
j_gene: TRBJ2-4; v_gene: TRBV19; d_gene: .; abundance: .; CDR3nt: TGTGCCAGTAGTATTGGCAGGGCTGACATTCAGTACTTC; CDR3aa: CASSIGRADIQYF
j_gene: TRBJ2-5; v_gene: TRBV7-3; d_gene: TRBD1; abundance: few; CDR3nt: TGTGCCAGCAGCCCCACAGGGGAGCAAGAGACCCAGTACTTC; CDR3aa: CASSPTGEQETQYF
j_gene: TRBJ2-3; v_gene: TRBV4-1; d_gene: .; abundance: .; CDR3nt: TGCGCCAGCAGCCTCGGTGTCGGGGCTGGAGGGGATACGCAGTATTTT; CDR3aa: CASSLGVGAGGDTQYF
j_gene: TRBJ2-4; v_gene: TRBV6-4; d_gene: TRBD2; abundance: .; CDR3nt: TGTGCCAGCAGTGAGGGACTAGCGACACTAGCCAAAAACATTCAGTACTTC; CDR3aa: CASSEGLATLAKNIQYF
j_gene: TRBJ2-2; v_gene: TRBV24-1; d_gene: .; abundance: few; CDR3nt: TGTGCCACCATGGGAACCGGGGAGCTGTTTTTT; CDR3aa: CATMGTGELFF
j_gene: TRBJ2-3; v_gene: TRBV19; d_gene: .; abundance: .; CDR3nt: TGTGCCAGTAGTGTCTTCAGGGGAGGTGCAGATACGCAGTATTTT; CDR3aa: CASSVFRGGADTQYF
j_gene: TRBJ2-2; v_gene: TRBV24-1; d_gene: .; abundance: .; CDR3nt: TGTGCCACCAGTGAGGTGGGCGGACGTACCGGGGAGCTGTTTTTT; CDR3aa: CATSEVGGRTGELFF
j_gene: TRBJ1-5; v_gene: TRBV20-1; d_gene: .; abundance: few; CDR3nt: TGCAGTGCCGAGGAATCACAGGGTCAGCCCCAGCATTTT; CDR3aa: CSAEESQGQPQHF
j_gene: TRBJ1-1; v_gene: TRBV20-1; d_gene: .; abundance: .; CDR3nt: TGCAGTGCTTGGCGGACGAACACTGAAGCTTTCTTT; CDR3aa: CSAWRTNTEAFF
j_gene: TRBJ2-5; v_gene: TRBV2; d_gene: .; abundance: few; CDR3nt: TGTGCCAGCAGGCTCCCTGCGGGACCTCAAGAGACCCAGTACTTC; CDR3aa: CASRLPAGPQETQYF
j_gene: TRBJ2-5; v_gene: TRBV6-1; d_gene: TRBD1; abundance: .; CDR3nt: TGTGCCAGCAGTAGGGACAGGTGGAGGGAGACCCAGTACTTC; CDR3aa: CASSRDRWRETQYF
j_gene: TRBJ2-1; v_gene: TRBV20-1; d_gene: TRBD2; abundance: .; CDR3nt: TGCAGTGCCGCTAGCGGGGCATACTCCTACAATGAGCAGTTCTTC; CDR3aa: CSAASGAYSYNEQFF
j_gene: TRBJ1-1; v_gene: TRBV25-1; d_gene: TRBD1; abundance: .; CDR3nt: TGTGCCAGCAGTGCAATATCCGGGGCAGGGGGGACTGAAGCTTTCTTT; CDR3aa: CASSAISGAGGTEAFF
j_gene: TRBJ1-2; v_gene: TRBV9; d_gene: .; abundance: .; CDR3nt: TGTGCCAGCAGCGTATCCCCCTTGACCTATGGCTACACCTTC; CDR3aa: CASSVSPLTYGYTF
j_gene: TRBJ2-5; v_gene: TRBV6-2/TRBV6-3; d_gene: TRBD1; abundance: .; CDR3nt: TGTGCCAGCAGTAATGGGACAGGGGTTCCGACCCAGTACTTC; CDR3aa: CASSNGTGVPTQYF
j_gene: TRBJ1-1; v_gene: TRBV19; d_gene: .; abundance: .; CDR3nt: TGTGCCAGTATTGTGGGCGACAGCCGCACTGAAGCTTTCTTT; CDR3aa: CASIVGDSRTEAFF
j_gene: TRBJ2-7; v_gene: TRBV10-3; d_gene: TRBD2; abundance: few; CDR3nt: TGTGCCATCAGTGTGGCGGGAGGCGCCTACGAGCAGTACTTC; CDR3aa: CAISVAGGAYEQYF
j_gene: TRBJ2-7; v_gene: TRBV5-6; d_gene: .; abundance: .; CDR3nt: TGTGCCAGCAGCTTGAGGGAGGGGGCGTACGAGCAGTACTTC; CDR3aa: CASSLREGAYEQYF
j_gene: TRBJ1-2; v_gene: TRBV7-3; d_gene: .; abundance: .; CDR3nt: TGTGCCAGCAGCCTAAAGAACTATGGCTACACCTTC; CDR3aa: CASSLKNYGYTF
j_gene: TRBJ2-1; v_gene: TRBV29-1; d_gene: .; abundance: .; CDR3nt: TGCAGCGTTGTCCAGACCATCACCTACAATGAGCAGTTCTTC; CDR3aa: CSVVQTITYNEQFF
j_gene: TRBJ1-2; v_gene: TRBV6-1; d_gene: .; abundance: .; CDR3nt: TGTGCCAGCAGCGCGGGGTGGGCAGCGACTATTTATGGCTACACCTTC; CDR3aa: CASSAGWAATIYGYTF
j_gene: TRBJ2-7; v_gene: TRBV28; d_gene: TRBD2; abundance: few; CDR3nt: TGTGCCAGCAGTTCCTTTAGCGGGGGGGATTACGAGCAGTACTTC; CDR3aa: CASSSFSGGDYEQYF
j_gene: TRBJ2-3; v_gene: TRBV11-1; d_gene: .; abundance: .; CDR3nt: TGTGCCAGCAGCTTAGTGTCGACTGGCTGGGATACGCAGTATTTT; CDR3aa: CASSLVSTGWDTQYF
j_gene: TRBJ1-2; v_gene: TRBV28; d_gene: .; abundance: .; CDR3nt: TGTGCCAGCAGTTTTAAGGGGAGATTAACGGATGGCTACACCTTC; CDR3aa: CASSFKGRLTDGYTF
j_gene: TRBJ2-5; v_gene: TRBV20-1; d_gene: TRBD2; abundance: .; CDR3nt: TGCAGTGCTACCAGGACTAGCGGTATTGCTGAGACCCAGTACTTC; CDR3aa: CSATRTSGIAETQYF
j_gene: TRBJ2-5; v_gene: TRBV20-1; d_gene: TRBD2; abundance: .; CDR3nt: TGCAGTGCTCGAGGTCTAGCGGAAAAAGAGACCCAGTACTTC; CDR3aa: CSARGLAEKETQYF
j_gene: TRBJ1-2; v_gene: TRBV7-9; d_gene: .; abundance: few; CDR3nt: TGTGCCAGCAGCTTAGAGGGCTATGGCTACACCTTC; CDR3aa: CASSLEGYGYTF